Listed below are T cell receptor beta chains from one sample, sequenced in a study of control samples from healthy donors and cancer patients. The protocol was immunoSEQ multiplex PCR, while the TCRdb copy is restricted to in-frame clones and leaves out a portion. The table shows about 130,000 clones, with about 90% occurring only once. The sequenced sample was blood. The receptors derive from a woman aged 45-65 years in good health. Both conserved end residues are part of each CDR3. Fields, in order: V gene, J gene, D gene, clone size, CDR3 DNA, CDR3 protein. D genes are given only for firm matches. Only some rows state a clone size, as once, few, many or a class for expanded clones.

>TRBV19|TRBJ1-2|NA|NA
TGTGCCAGTAGTCCTCCAGGGAGCTATGGCTACACCTTC
CASSPPGSYGYTF
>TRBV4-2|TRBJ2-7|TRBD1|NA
TGTGCCAGCAGCCCGACCGGGACAGGGAACTACGAGCAGTACTTC
CASSPTGTGNYEQYF
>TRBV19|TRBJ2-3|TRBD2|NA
TGTGCCAGTAGTATGGGGCTAGCGGGGGGCTCCCGATTAAGCACAGATACGCAGTATTTT
CASSMGLAGGSRLSTDTQYF
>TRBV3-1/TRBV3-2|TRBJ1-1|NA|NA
TGTGCCAGCAGCCCCAAATTAGGTGGAATAGGGGGCACTGAAGCTTTCTTT
CASSPKLGGIGGTEAFF
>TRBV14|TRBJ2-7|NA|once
TGTGCCAGCAGCCAAGATCCCGTCGTGGGGGCAATCGCGTACTTC
CASSQDPVVGAIAYF
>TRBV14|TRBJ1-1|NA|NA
TGTGCCAGCAGCCACCTAGGACAGTTGAACACTGAAGCTTTCTTT
CASSHLGQLNTEAFF
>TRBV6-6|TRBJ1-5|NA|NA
TGTGCCAGCAGTTACTCGAGGTGGGATAGCAATCAGCCCCAGCATTTT
CASSYSRWDSNQPQHF
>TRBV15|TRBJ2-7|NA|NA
TGTGCCACCAGCTCTGGAAGATCCTACGAGCAGTACTTC
CATSSGRSYEQYF
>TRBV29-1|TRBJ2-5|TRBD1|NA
TGCAGCGTTAGCAGCAGGGGGCAGCAAGAGACCCAGTACTTC
CSVSSRGQQETQYF
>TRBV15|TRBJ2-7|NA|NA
TGTGCCACCAGCTACCTGCCCGGGGGCCGGTACGAGCAGTACTTC
CATSYLPGGRYEQYF
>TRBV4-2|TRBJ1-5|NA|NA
TGTGCCAGCAGCCAAGAATTGCAAGGGTCCAATCAGCCCCAGCATTTT
CASSQELQGSNQPQHF
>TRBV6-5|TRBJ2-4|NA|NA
TGTGCCAGCAGACTACAGGTGGCCAAAAACATTCAGTACTTC
CASRLQVAKNIQYF
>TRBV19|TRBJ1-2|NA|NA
TGTGCCAGTAGTAAGGGACCAGCGTGGGCTACGGCAGGGGACTATGGCTACACCTTC
CASSKGPAWATAGDYGYTF